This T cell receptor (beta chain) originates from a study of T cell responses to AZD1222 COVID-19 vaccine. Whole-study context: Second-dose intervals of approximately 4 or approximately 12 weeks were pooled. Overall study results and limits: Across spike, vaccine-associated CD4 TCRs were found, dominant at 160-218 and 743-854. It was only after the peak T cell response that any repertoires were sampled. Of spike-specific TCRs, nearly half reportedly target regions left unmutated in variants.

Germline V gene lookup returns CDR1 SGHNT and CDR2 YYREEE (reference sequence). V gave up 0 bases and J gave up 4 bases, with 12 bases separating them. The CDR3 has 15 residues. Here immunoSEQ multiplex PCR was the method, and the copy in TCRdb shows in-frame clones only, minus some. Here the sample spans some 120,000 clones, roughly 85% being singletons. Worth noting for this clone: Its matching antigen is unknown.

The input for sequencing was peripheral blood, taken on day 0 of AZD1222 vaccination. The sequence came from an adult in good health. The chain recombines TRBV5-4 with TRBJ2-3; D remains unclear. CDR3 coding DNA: TGTGCCAGCAGCTTGGTTGGTAGTTTGGCAGATACGCAGTATTTT. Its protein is CASSLVGSLADTQYF.